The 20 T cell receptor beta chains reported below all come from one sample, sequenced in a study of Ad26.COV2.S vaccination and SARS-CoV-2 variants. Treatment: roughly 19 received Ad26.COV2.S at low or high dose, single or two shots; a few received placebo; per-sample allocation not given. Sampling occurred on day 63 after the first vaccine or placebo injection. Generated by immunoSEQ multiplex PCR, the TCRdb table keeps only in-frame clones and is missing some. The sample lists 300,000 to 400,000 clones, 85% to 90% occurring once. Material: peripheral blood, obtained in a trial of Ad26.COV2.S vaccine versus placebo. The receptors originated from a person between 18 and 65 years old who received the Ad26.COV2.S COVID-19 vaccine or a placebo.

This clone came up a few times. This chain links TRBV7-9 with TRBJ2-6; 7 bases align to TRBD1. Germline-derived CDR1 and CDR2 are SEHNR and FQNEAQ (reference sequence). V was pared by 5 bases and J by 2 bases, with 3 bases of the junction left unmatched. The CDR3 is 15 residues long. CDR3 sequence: CASSLGTAGANVLTF. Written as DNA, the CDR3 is TGTGCCAGCAGCCTTGGGACAGCTGGGGCCAACGTCCTGACTTTC.

The CDR3 DNA follows: TGTGCCAGCAGCCCCCCGGGACAGCTCCTCTTGGGGCAGTACTTC. It is translated as CASSPPGQLLLGQYF. V gene TRBV7-2 combines with J gene TRBJ2-7; 7 bases match TRBD1. After removal of 5 bases from V and 9 bases from J, the junction contained 16 bases not matched to a gene. The CDR3 totals 15 residues. Germline CDR1 is SGHTA and CDR2 is FQGNSA.

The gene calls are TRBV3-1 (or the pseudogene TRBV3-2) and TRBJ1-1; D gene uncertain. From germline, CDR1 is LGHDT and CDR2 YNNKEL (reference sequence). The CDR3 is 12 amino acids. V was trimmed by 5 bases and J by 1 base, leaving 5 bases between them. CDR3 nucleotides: TGTGCCAGCAGCGGAAAGAACACTGAAGCTTTCTTT. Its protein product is CASSGKNTEAFF.

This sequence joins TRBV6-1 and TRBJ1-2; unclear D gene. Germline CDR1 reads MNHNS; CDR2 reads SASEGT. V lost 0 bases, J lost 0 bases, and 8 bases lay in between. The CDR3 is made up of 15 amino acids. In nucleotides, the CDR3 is TGTGCCAGCAGTGAAGCCCTGACACCTAACTATGGCTACACCTTC. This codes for CASSEALTPNYGYTF.

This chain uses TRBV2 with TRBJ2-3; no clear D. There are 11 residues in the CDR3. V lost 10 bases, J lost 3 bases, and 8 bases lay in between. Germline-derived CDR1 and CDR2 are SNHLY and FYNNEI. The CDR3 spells CATQMTDTQYF. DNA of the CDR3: TGTGCCACCCAAATGACAGATACGCAGTATTTT. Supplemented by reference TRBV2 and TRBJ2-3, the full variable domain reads EPEVTQTPSHQVTQMGQEVILRCVPISNHLYFYWYRQILGQKVEFLVSFYNNEISEKSEIFDDQFSVERPDGSNFTLKIRSTKLEDSAMYFCATQMTDTQYFGPGTRLTVL.

The DNA of the CDR3 is TGTGCCAGCAGTTTATTAAAGAGTGGGGGGGACACTGAAGCTTTCTTT. Amino acid sequence: CASSLLKSGGDTEAFF. The chain couples TRBV27 to TRBJ1-1; perhaps TRBD1 as D (5 bases). The length of the CDR3 is 16 residues. From germline, CDR1 is MNHEY and CDR2 SMNVEV (reference sequence). Between the trimmed V and J ends, which lost 1 base and 3 bases, there was a span of 15 bases.

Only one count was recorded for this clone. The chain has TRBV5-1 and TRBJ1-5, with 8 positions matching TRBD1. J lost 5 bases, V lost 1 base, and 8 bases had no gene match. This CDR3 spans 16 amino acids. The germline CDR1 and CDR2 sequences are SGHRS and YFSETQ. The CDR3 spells CASSLFGRGRDQPQHF. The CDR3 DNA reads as TGCGCCAGCAGCTTGTTCGGCAGGGGGCGCGATCAGCCCCAGCATTTT.

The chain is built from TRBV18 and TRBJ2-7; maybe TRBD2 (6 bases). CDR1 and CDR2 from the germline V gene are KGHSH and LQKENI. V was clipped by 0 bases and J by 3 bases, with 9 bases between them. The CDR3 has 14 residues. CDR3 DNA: TGTGCCAGCTCACCACCGGCGACTAGCTACGAGCAGTACTTC. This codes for CASSPPATSYEQYF.

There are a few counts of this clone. The CDR3 protein is CASSSVLGTRTANYGYTF. In nucleotides, the CDR3 is TGTGCCAGCAGCTCGGTTTTAGGCACCAGGACGGCTAACTATGGCTACACCTTC. J is TRBJ1-2 and V is TRBV5-4; D unclear. The germline V and J ends were trimmed by 3 bases and 0 bases, with 21 bases remaining between them. CDR1 and CDR2 (germline): SGHNT, YYREEE (reference sequence). This CDR3 is 18 amino acids long.

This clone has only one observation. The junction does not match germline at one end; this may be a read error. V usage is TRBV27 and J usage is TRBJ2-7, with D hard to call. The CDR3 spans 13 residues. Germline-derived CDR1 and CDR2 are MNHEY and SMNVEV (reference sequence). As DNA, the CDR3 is TGTGCCAGCTCTACCCGTTCCCCCTACGTGCAGTACTTC. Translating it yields CASSTRSPYVQYF.

The CDR3 sequence is CASSQLGSVQETQYF. DNA of the CDR3: TGTGCCAGCAGCCAGTTAGGGTCAGTACAAGAGACCCAGTACTTC. The chain couples TRBV14 to TRBJ2-5, with D unresolved. The CDR3 loop spans 15 amino acids. V lost 3 bases and J lost 2, with 13 bases in between. Germline assignment: CDR1 SGHDN and CDR2 FVKESK.

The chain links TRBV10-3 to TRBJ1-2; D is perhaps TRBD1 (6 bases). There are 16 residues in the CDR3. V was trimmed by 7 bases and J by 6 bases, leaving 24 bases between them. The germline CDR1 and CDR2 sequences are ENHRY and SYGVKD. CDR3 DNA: TGTGCCATCACCGGACACGAGGACAGTCCTGGTGATGGCTACACCTTC. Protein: CAITGHEDSPGDGYTF.

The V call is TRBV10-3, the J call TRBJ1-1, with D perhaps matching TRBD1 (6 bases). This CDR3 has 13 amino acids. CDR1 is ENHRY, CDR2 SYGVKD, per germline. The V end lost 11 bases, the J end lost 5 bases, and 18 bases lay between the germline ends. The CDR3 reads CASRGPAGTEAFF. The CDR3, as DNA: TGTGCCTCACGGGGGCCTGCGGGGACTGAAGCTTTCTTT.

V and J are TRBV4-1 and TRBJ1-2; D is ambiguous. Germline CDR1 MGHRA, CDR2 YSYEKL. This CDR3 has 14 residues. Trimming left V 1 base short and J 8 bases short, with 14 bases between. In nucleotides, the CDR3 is TGCGCCAGCAGCCAAGCAGGCAGACCTCTGGGCTACACCTTC. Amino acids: CASSQAGRPLGYTF.

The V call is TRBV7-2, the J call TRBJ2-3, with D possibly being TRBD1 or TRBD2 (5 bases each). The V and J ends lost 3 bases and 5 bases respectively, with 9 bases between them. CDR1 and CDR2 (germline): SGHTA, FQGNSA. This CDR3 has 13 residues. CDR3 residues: CASSFGDGDTQYF. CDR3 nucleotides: TGTGCCAGCAGCTTTGGGGACGGAGATACGCAGTATTTT.

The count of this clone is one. Here the CDR3 reads CASSLDRSRGYGYTF. The CDR3, as DNA: TGTGCCAGCAGCTTAGATCGGTCGAGGGGGTATGGCTACACCTTC. The chain employs TRBV11-2 and TRBJ1-2; tentatively, D is TRBD1 (6 bases). Germline CDR1 reads SGHAT; CDR2 reads FQNNGV. CDR3 size: 15 residues. Trimming stripped 0 bases from V and 5 bases from J, with 13 bases between. The entire variable domain, with the rest obtained from reference TRBV11-2 and TRBJ1-2, is as follows: EAGVAQSPRYKIIEKRQSVAFWCNPISGHATLYWYQQILGQGPKLLIQFQNNGVVDDSQLPKDRFSAERLKGVDSTLKIQPAKLEDSAVYLCASSLDRSRGYGYTFGSGTRLTVV.

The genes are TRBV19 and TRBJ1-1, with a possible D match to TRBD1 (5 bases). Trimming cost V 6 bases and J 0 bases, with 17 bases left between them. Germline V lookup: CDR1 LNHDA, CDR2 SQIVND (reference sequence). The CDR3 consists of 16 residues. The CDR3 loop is CASRQQGPSMNTEAFF. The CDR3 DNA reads TGTGCCAGTAGGCAGCAGGGACCTAGCATGAACACTGAAGCTTTCTTT.

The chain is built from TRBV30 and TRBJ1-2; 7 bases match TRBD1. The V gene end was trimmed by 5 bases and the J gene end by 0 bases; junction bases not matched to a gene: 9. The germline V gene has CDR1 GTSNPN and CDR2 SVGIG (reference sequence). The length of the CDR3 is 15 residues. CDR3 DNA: TGTGCCTGGTACCTTTCGGGACAGTCTAACTATGGCTACACCTTC. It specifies CAWYLSGQSNYGYTF.

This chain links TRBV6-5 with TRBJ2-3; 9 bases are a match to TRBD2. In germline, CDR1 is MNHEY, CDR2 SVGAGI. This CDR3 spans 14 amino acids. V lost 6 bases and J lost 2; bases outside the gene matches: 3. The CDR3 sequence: CASRVAGATDTQYF. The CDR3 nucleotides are TGTGCCAGCAGAGTAGCGGGGGCCACAGATACGCAGTATTTT.

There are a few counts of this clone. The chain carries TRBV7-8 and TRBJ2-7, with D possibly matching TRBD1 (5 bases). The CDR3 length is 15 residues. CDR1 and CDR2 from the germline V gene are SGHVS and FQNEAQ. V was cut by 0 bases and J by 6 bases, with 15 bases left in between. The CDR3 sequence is CASSLAGQGSSEQYF. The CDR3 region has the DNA TGTGCCAGCAGCTTAGCGGGGCAGGGAAGTAGCGAGCAGTACTTC. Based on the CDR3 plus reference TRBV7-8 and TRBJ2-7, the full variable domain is GAGVSQSPRYKVAKRGQDVALRCDPISGHVSLFWYQQALGQGPEFLTYFQNEAQLDKSGLPSDRFFAERPEGSVSTLKIQRTQQEDSAVYLCASSLAGQGSSEQYFGPGTRLTVT.